Ten or more counts support the clone carrying this T cell receptor (beta chain). Its antigen is unknown. These data come from a study of T cells in Graves' hyperthyroidism and ophthalmopathy. Patients were excluded because of uncontrolled infection, other autoimmune disease, pregnancy or lactation. Study-wide findings and caveats: Patients with ophthalmopathy were separated from those with stable hyperthyroidism by a 13 V-J model. Blood also held most thyroid clonotypes expanded beyond 0.001.

From RNA transcripts, TCR beta CDR3 regions were amplified. The study used the HTBI primer set for a first-round RT-PCR of the TCR CDR3. TCRdb called the multiplex PCR reads again in MiXCR, with one record for every CDR3 protein. The repertoire consists of hundreds of thousands of distinct CDR3 sequences, with about 38% occurring once and the leading ten covering about 8.9%. V lost 6 bases and J lost 0; bases outside the gene matches: 5. The germline CDR1 and CDR2 sequences are SNHLY and FYNNEI. The CDR3 totals 16 residues. Sequenced material: blood. The J gene is TRBJ1-5, the V gene TRBV2; 10 bases agree with TRBD1. The sequence came from a man younger than 35 with Graves' hyperthyroidism. CDR3 DNA sequence: TGTGCCAGCAGCCGGGACAGGGGATTTAGCAATCAGCCCCAGCATTTT. Its translation is CASSRDRGFSNQPQHF.